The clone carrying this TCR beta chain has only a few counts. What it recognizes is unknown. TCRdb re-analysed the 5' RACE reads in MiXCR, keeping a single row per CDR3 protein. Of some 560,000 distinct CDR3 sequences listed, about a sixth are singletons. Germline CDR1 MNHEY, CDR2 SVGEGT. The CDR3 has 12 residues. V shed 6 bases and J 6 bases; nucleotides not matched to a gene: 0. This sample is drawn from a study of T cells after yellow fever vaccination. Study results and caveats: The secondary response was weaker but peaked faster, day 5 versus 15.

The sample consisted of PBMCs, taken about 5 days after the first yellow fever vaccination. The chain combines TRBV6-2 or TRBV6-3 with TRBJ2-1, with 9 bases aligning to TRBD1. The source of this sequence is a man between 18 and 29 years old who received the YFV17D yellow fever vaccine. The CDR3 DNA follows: TGTGCCAGCAGGACAGGGGGCAATGAGCAGTTCTTC. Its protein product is CASRTGGNEQFF.